This paragraph covers one T cell receptor beta chain sequence. Its specificity is unknown. The data were taken from a study of OX40 agonist ivuxolimab in advanced cancers. Study-wide context: Patients were roughly 83% male with ages roughly 20 to 85, mean 60.

Broader study findings: Certain nonresponding patients likewise had low normalized T-cell clonal expansion.

TCRdb's copy holds only in-frame clones and misses some; the assay was immunoSEQ multiplex PCR. The repertoire holds 30,000 to 40,000 clones, around 87% seen once, with about 25% in the top ten. Individuals having autoimmune disease history or systemic immunosuppression were not enrolled. The V gene lost 4 bases and the J gene lost 6 bases, with 12 bases spanning the gap. This CDR3 is built from 14 residues. Germline V gene lookup returns CDR1 SEHNR and CDR2 FQNEAQ (reference sequence). The specimen was CD4+ or CD8+ T cells sorted from blood, collected in a trial of the OX40 agonist ivuxolimab. The chain recombines TRBV7-9 with TRBJ2-2; tentative D call: TRBD2 (6 bases). This TCR was sampled from an adult with an advanced solid tumor such as melanoma, head and neck, liver or kidney cancer. The DNA for the CDR3 is TGTGCCAGCAGCTGGGGCGGGGCCTCCGGGGAGCTGTTTTTT. Translating it yields CASSWGGASGELFF.